In this sample, the clone carrying this T cell receptor (beta chain) turned up once. Antigen: not known. Each CDR3 protein gets one entry after TCRdb re-called the 5' RACE reads with MiXCR. The table records some 40,000 distinct CDR3 sequences, 3% to 4.5% of them present only once. The data originate from a study of early T cells in non-severe SARS-CoV-2 infection. V was pared by 6 bases and J by 9 bases, with 11 bases between. Looked up from germline, CDR1 is SGHAT and CDR2 is FQNNGV. This CDR3 spans 11 amino acids. General observations from the study: Reliance on VDJdb matching favored anti-spike CD8 responses; private and CD4 specificities were missed.

The receptor's source is an adult who was a healthcare worker with PCR-confirmed SARS-CoV-2 infection or an uninfected control (not recorded which). Sequenced sample: whole blood. The chain carries TRBV11-2 and TRBJ2-5; the D gene is possibly TRBD1 (6 bases). CDR3 nucleotides: TGTGCCAGCAGTGGAGAGGGGGCCCAGTACTTC. It translates to CASSGEGAQYF.